This T cell receptor (beta chain) is from a study of T cells after posttransplantation cyclophosphamide. Assay: immunoSEQ multiplex PCR; the TCRdb copy retains only in-frame clones and omits some. The sample includes some 17,000 clones, roughly 81% of them seen just once. Germline V CDR1 and CDR2: MNHNS, SASEGT. The CDR3 consists of 16 residues. The V gene end was trimmed by 2 bases and the J gene end by 7 bases; junction bases not matched to a gene: 11. A marrow graft followed busulfan-fludarabine conditioning, with cyclophosphamide on days +3 and +4. The chain recombines TRBV6-1 with TRBJ2-1; 7 bases map to TRBD2. Here the sequenced sample was CD8+ T cells sorted from PBMCs, taken just over 1,900 days after a stem cell transplant with posttransplant cyclophosphamide. The sequence was obtained from a female patient in her thirties or forties who received an allogeneic stem cell transplant from a related donor, was CMV-positive, and had no GVHD. These T cells may partly come from the graft donor. This chain's CDR3 is CASSESVGVGGNEQFF. The CDR3 region has the DNA TGTGCCAGCAGTGAATCAGTAGGGGTGGGGGGGAATGAGCAGTTCTTC.